This T cell receptor (beta chain) was identified during a study of human T cells and chemical hapten exposure (dated by TCRdb to the early 2020s). Background on the whole study: For sensitization, 2% DPC in acetone was applied to a roughly 2 cm by roughly 2 cm area of upper inner arm skin. Libraries were pooled for sequencing, and per-sample TCR yields varied mainly because of small differences in library volumes within the pool. Patch testing on the upper back used Finn chambers containing 0.01% DPC, with scoring done after 6 days according to International Contact Dermatitis Research Group standards. Roughly 30 alopecia patients provided blood for TCR sequencing at one to four time points (pre-sensitization, 2, 6 and 24 weeks). Patient blood was sampled pre-sensitization (week 0) and at 2, 6 and about 24 weeks after DPC sensitization. Throughout the approximately 24-week study period, patients were also given weekly therapeutic DPC doses on the scalp. Peripheral blood TCR repertoire changes were tracked in vivo in alopecia patients during primary and secondary sensitization to the hapten diphenylcyclopropenone (DPC). The mostly female patient cohort included alopecia areata with under or over 50% scalp involvement, alopecia totalis and alopecia universalis.

This clonotype appeared many times. Its antigen is not yet known. Qualities for individual bases were not recorded, and no much larger clone is one base off. From a lookup of the germline V gene, CDR1 and CDR2 are MNHEY and SVGAGI. Relative to germline, V is 2 bases shorter and J is 6 bases shorter, with 17 bases between their ends. From its cysteine to its phenylalanine, the CDR3 spans 17 amino acids. Just the 51-base CDR3 DNA is kept, in frame starting at base 1. The time point label, as the study defines it: pre-sensitization, week 0. The treatment or condition label on this specimen signifies: therapeutic diphenylcyclopropenone sensitization with weekly scalp DPC. At every patch-test visit, the blood draw took place before the patch test was put on. Eligible patients were aged 18 to 70, diagnosed with alopecia, deemed suitable for DPC therapy, and excluded if pregnant. Total RNA was extracted from unfractionated whole blood that had been collected in Tempus Blood RNA tubes.

Library preparation used RACE. The run used a NextSeq 500. Library preparation attached unique molecular identifiers to individual cDNA molecules for quantitative, reproducible TCR counting. Both TCR alpha and TCR beta chains were sequenced from each blood RNA sample. In the authors' own workflow: The median number of TCRs per sample was over 85,000, ranging from roughly 20,000 to 700,000. The Decombinator software suite was used to annotate V, J and CDR3 in the TCR reads. For the PS versus PT1 abundance plots, all samples were subsampled to the same number of TCRs (28,000). TCRs were defined as expanded if absent before sensitization and observed at least eight times at the 2-week time point. In TCRdb, the public reads were trimmed at Q25 with fastp and aligned with MiXCR, with productive beta chains retained. CDR3 protein duplicates are merged, each entry listing the most common genes and DNA. These V and J calls derive from TCRdb rather than the authors' analysis. For this sample there are 280,000 or so distinct CDR3 sequences; just under 8% appear just once. The ten largest account for 1.2% of the sample.

Overall study results and their limits: Repeated subsampling changed both the strength of the expansion versus patch-test correlation and the threshold at which the correlation became significant. The number of PT1 expanded TCRs positively correlated with patch test score, significant at thresholds 8, 16 and 32 but not 4. Significantly more large CDR3 similarity clusters were formed by expanded TCRs than by pre-sensitization or healthy control sets, consistent with antigen-driven responses. No change with DPC sensitization was found in the number of TCRs above 1 in 1000 frequency, and no evidence of global repertoire structure alterations was found. Because every patient had alopecia, a presumed autoimmune disease, the patients' immune response might differ from that of healthy individuals.

The chain employs TRBV6-5 and TRBJ1-6, with no reliable assignment of the D segment. This TCR was recovered from a young man with alopecia areata. Some clones in this sample may be carry-over from other donors' samples. This specimen was whole blood, taken in connection with sensitization to the hapten diphenylcyclopropenone (DPC). The CDR3 amino acid sequence is: CASSYDGRYLGNSPLHF. The DNA reads as follows: TGTGCCAGCAGTTACGACGGGAGATACTTGGGTAATTCACCCCTCCACTTT.